The clone carrying this TCR beta chain came up many times. Its antigen is unknown. The entry originates in a study of metastatic and nonmetastatic thyroid tumors. Study in general: From malignant and benign thyroid patients, repertoires in blood and in tumor or nodule tissue were compared.

Thyroid surgery was performed in patients who had received no treatment beforehand. Study-wide findings and caveats: Significantly higher TCR beta diversity was reportedly seen in malignant thyroid tumors than benign nodules, in blood and tumor.

The CDR3 is 13 amino acids. Per the germline V gene, CDR1 is MNHEY and CDR2 is SVGEGT. Trimming cost V 6 bases and J 3 bases, with 8 bases left between them. TCRdb re-called the PCR reads through MiXCR. The table lists 35,000 to 50,000 clones, 12% of them singletons, with 7% to 9.5% in the top ten. The sequence derives from a male donor with papillary thyroid cancer or a benign thyroid nodule (not recorded which). Some clones in this sample may be carry-over from other donors' samples. The chain uses TRBV6-2 or TRBV6-3 and TRBJ2-2; D is possibly TRBD1 (6 bases). Sample: blood. CDR3 in DNA: TGTGCCAGCAGGGGACACTACACCGGGGAGCTGTTTTTT. It translates to CASRGHYTGELFF.